This T cell receptor beta chain was sequenced during a study of radiotherapy plus CTLA-4 blockade in lung cancer. Turning to the study itself: Objective response was observed in 18% of patients, and disease control in roughly 30%.

Study-level findings and limits: Reportedly, early blood T cell clone dynamics best predicted response, with interferon-beta. Tumor-origin TCR clones grew in blood after radiotherapy plus ipilimumab.

Generated by immunoSEQ multiplex PCR, the TCRdb table keeps only in-frame clones and is missing some. The repertoire holds fewer than 50,000 clones, with around 86% as singletons. V lost 5 bases, J lost 4 bases, and 17 bases lay in between. CDR1 MGHRA and CDR2 YSYEKL come from the germline V gene. The CDR3 extends over 15 amino acids. Details on this clone: No antigen is known for it.

The chain uses TRBV4-1 and TRBJ1-2, with a tentative D call TRBD1 (5 bases). The input for sequencing was peripheral blood, taken from a patient treated with radiotherapy plus ipilimumab. This TCR was sampled from a human donor with non-small cell lung cancer whose response to radiotherapy plus ipilimumab could not be evaluated. The CDR3 reads CASSKMGLPGYGYTF. In DNA form, the CDR3 reads TGCGCCAGCAGCAAAATGGGGCTCCCGGGCTATGGCTACACCTTC.